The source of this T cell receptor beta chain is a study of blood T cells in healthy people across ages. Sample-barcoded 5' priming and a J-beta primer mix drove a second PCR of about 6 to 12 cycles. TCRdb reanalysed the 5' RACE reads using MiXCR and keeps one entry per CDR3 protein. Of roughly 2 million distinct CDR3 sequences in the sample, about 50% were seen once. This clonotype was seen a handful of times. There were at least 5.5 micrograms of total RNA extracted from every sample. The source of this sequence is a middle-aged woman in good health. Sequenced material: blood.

The CDR3: CASKLSSGYNEQFF. CDR3 nucleotide sequence: TGTGCCAGCAAGTTGTCTAGCGGGTACAATGAGCAGTTCTTC. The chain recombines TRBV6-5 with TRBJ2-1; the match to TRBD2 covers 8 bases. Germline lookup yields CDR1 MNHEY and CDR2 SVGAGI. There are 14 residues in the CDR3. V gave up 7 bases and J gave up 4 bases; unmatched junction bases: 6.